Presented here are 11 T cell receptor beta chains from one specimen sequenced in a study of blood T cell repertoires in COVID-19. Sequencing used immunoSEQ multiplex PCR; TCRdb keeps in-frame clones, though not all of them. The sample records some 370,000 clones, 89% being singletons. The material sequenced was peripheral blood. These receptor sequences come from a man aged 35-49 years with acute or convalescent COVID-19.

The chain joins TRBV24-1 to TRBJ1-5; TRBD1 matches 11 bases. Germline loops: CDR1 KGHDR, CDR2 SFDVKD. V was clipped by 7 bases and J by 4 bases; unmatched bases: 2. This CDR3 is 14 amino acids long. CDR3 coding DNA: TGTGCCACCAGCGGGACAGGGGGGAATCAGCCCCAGCATTTT. Translation: CATSGTGGNQPQHF.

V usage is TRBV10-3 and J usage is TRBJ2-7; D is unclear. CDR3 length: 12 residues. Looked up from germline, CDR1 is ENHRY and CDR2 is SYGVKD. Trimming cost V 10 bases and J 2 bases, with 12 bases left between them. The CDR3 loop reads CATRGGTYEQYF. CDR3 nucleotides: TGTGCCACTAGAGGCGGAACCTACGAGCAGTACTTC.

The J gene is TRBJ1-6, the V gene TRBV18; D not resolved. Trimming took off 2 bases at V and 6 bases at J, with 14 bases between the two ends. The CDR3 spans 16 residues. Germline CDR1 reads KGHSH; CDR2 reads LQKENI. For the CDR3, the DNA is TGTGCCAGCTCACCATCACCCGCGGTGGGTAATTCACCCCTCCACTTT. It specifies CASSPSPAVGNSPLHF. The whole variable domain, filled in from reference TRBV18 and TRBJ1-6, reads NAGVMQNPRHLVRRRGQEARLRCSPMKGHSHVYWYRQLPEEGLKFMVYLQKENIIDESGMPKERFSAEFPKEGPSILRIQQVVRGDSAAYFCASSPSPAVGNSPLHFGNGTRLTVT.

The chain is built from TRBV7-2 and TRBJ1-4, with 7 nucleotides matching TRBD1. The length of the CDR3 is 16 residues. Unmatched junction bases numbered 2, after V lost 1 base and J lost 0 bases. Germline assignment: CDR1 SGHTA and CDR2 FQGNSA. The CDR3 coding sequence is TGTGCCAGCAGCTTAGGGGGACAGTCAACTAATGAAAAACTGTTTTTT. It translates to CASSLGGQSTNEKLFF.

J is TRBJ2-5 and V is TRBV18; possible D gene TRBD2, 5 bases. With 5 bases removed from V and 1 base from J, the gap between germline ends came to 17 bases. The CDR3 extends over 16 amino acids. CDR1 is KGHSH and CDR2 is LQKENI in the germline V gene. The CDR3 DNA sequence: TGTGCCAGCTCAGTTTTGCGGGCACGCCTCCAAGAGACCCAGTACTTC. Protein sequence: CASSVLRARLQETQYF. Together with reference TRBV18 and TRBJ2-5, the CDR3 gives the full variable domain: NAGVMQNPRHLVRRRGQEARLRCSPMKGHSHVYWYRQLPEEGLKFMVYLQKENIIDESGMPKERFSAEFPKEGPSILRIQQVVRGDSAAYFCASSVLRARLQETQYFGPGTRLLVL.

This chain links TRBV2 with TRBJ2-5, with D possibly being TRBD2 (5 bases). The CDR3 runs to 16 residues. Germline CDR1 is SNHLY and CDR2 is FYNNEI. The V gene lost 1 base and the J gene lost 0 bases, with 12 bases spanning the gap. Here the CDR3 DNA reads TGTGCCAGCAGTGAAGGGGCGGGCGGTTACCAAGAGACCCAGTACTTC. The encoded protein is CASSEGAGGYQETQYF. Full variable domain (outside the CDR3, taken from reference TRBV2 and TRBJ2-5): EPEVTQTPSHQVTQMGQEVILRCVPISNHLYFYWYRQILGQKVEFLVSFYNNEISEKSEIFDDQFSVERPDGSNFTLKIRSTKLEDSAMYFCASSEGAGGYQETQYFGPGTRLLVL.

The chain employs TRBV9 and TRBJ1-5; D is perhaps TRBD1 (5 bases). This CDR3 region has 16 residues. V was clipped by 3 bases and J by 0 bases, with 13 bases between them. Germline CDR1 and CDR2: SGDLS and YYNGEE. The CDR3 DNA reads TGTGCCAGCAGCGCGGGCGGGGGATATAGCAATCAGCCCCAGCATTTT. It yields the protein CASSAGGGYSNQPQHF.

The chain is built from TRBV14 and TRBJ1-2; 8 nucleotides match TRBD1. Germline loops: CDR1 SGHDN, CDR2 FVKESK. This CDR3 is built from 11 residues. V shed 8 bases, J shed 8 bases, and the junction held 4 bases outside the gene matches. CDR3 DNA sequence: TGTGCCAGCGGGACAGGATGGGGCTACACCTTC. It translates to CASGTGWGYTF.

This clone was seen a single time. This chain links TRBV9 with TRBJ2-2; D is ambiguous. This CDR3 has 12 residues. The ends were cut back, 4 bases at V and 5 bases at J, with 6 bases in the middle. Germline lookup yields CDR1 SGDLS and CDR2 YYNGEE. In nucleotides, the CDR3 is TGTGCCAGCAGCCTCCAGACCGGGGAGCTGTTTTTT. Translated: CASSLQTGELFF.

CDR3 residues: CATSRVSQGNEQFF. Written as DNA, the CDR3 is TGTGCCACCAGCAGAGTGAGTCAGGGCAATGAGCAGTTCTTC. The rearrangement uses TRBV15 and TRBJ2-1, with D tentatively TRBD1 (5 bases). V was cut by 1 base and J by 6 bases, with 10 bases left in between. CDR1 and CDR2 from the germline V gene are LNHNV and YYDKDF (reference sequence). The CDR3 consists of 14 residues.

The chain is built from TRBV4-1 and TRBJ1-5; perhaps TRBD1 as D (5 bases). The CDR3 is made up of 15 amino acids. Trimming cost V 4 bases and J 1 base, with 11 bases left between them. The V gene's germline CDR1 is MGHRA and CDR2 YSYEKL. CDR3: CASSPGLGSNQPQHF. The CDR3 coding sequence is TGCGCCAGCAGCCCGGGACTTGGAAGCAATCAGCCCCAGCATTTT.